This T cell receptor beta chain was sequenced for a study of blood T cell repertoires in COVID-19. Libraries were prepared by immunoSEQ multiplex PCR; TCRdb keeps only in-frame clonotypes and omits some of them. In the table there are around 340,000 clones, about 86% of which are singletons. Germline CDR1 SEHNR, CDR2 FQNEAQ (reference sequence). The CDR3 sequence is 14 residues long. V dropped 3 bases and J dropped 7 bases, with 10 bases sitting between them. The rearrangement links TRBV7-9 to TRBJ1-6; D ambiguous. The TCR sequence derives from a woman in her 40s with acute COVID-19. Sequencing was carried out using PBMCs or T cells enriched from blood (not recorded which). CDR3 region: CASSFYELNSPLHF. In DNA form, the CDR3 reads TGTGCCAGCAGCTTTTATGAGCTGAATTCACCCCTCCACTTT.